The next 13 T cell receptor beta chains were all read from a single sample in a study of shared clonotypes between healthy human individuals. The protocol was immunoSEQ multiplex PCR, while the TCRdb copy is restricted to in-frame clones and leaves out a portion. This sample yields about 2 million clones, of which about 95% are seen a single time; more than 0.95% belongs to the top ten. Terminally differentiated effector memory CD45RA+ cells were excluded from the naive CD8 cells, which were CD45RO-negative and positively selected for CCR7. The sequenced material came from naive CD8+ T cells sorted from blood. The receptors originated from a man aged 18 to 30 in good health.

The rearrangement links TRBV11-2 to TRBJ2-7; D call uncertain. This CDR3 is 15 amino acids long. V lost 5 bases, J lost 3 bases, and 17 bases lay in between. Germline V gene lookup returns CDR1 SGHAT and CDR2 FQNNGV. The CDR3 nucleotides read TGTGCCAGCAGCCCCTCGCCGGACGGCGGCTACGAGCAGTACTTC. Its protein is CASSPSPDGGYEQYF.

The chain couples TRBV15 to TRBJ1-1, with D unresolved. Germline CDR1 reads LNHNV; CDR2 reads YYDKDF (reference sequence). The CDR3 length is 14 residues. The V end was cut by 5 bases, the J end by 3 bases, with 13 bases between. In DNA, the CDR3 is TGTGCCACCAGCGGAGGCCCTGAGGACACTGAAGCTTTCTTT. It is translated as CATSGGPEDTEAFF.

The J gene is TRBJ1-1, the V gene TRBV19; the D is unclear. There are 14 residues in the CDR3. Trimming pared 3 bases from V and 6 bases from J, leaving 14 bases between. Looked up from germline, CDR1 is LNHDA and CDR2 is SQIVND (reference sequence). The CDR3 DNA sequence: TGTGCCAGTAGTATCATGTGGGCAGCGGCTGAAGCTTTCTTT. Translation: CASSIMWAAAEAFF. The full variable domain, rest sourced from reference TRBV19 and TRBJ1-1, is DGGITQSPKYLFRKEGQNVTLSCEQNLNHDAMYWYRQDPGQGLRLIYYSQIVNDFQKGDIAEGYSVSREKKESFPLTVTSAQKNPTAFYLCASSIMWAAAEAFFGQGTRLTVV.

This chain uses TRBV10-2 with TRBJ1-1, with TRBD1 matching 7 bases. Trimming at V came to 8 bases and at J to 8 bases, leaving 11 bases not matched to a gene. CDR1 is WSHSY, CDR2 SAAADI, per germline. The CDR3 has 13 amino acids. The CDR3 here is CASVVGPGQEAFF. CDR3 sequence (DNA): TGCGCCAGCGTGGTTGGACCGGGACAGGAAGCTTTCTTT.

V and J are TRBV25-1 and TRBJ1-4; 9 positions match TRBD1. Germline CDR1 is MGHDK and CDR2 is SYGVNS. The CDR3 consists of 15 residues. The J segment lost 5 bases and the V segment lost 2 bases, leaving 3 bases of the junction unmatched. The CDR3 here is CASSEEGTGNEKLFF. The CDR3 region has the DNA TGTGCCAGCAGTGAAGAGGGGACAGGGAATGAAAAACTGTTTTTT. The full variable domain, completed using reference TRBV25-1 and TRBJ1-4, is EADIYQTPRYLVIGTGKKITLECSQTMGHDKMYWYQQDPGMELHLIHYSYGVNSTEKGDLSSESTVSRIRTEHFPLTLESARPSHTSQYLCASSEEGTGNEKLFFGSGTQLSVL.

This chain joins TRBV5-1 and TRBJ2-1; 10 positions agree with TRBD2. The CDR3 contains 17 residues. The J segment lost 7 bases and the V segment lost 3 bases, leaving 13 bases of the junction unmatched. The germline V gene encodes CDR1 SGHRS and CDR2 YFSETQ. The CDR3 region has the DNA TGCGCCAGCAGCTACCTGCCCTTAGCGGGAGGTAATAATGAGCAGTTCTTC. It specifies CASSYLPLAGGNNEQFF.

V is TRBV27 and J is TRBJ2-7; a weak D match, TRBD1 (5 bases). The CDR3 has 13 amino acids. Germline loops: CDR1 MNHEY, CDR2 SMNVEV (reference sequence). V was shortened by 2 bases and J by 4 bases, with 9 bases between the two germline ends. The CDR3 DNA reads TGTGCCAGCAGTTTAAGGACAACTTACGAGCAGTACTTC. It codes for CASSLRTTYEQYF.

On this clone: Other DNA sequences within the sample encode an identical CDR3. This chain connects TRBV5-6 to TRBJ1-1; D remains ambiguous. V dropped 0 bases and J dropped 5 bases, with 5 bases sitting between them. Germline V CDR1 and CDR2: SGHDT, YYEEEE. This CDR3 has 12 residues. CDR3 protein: CASSLGSTEAFF. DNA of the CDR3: TGTGCCAGCAGCTTGGGGTCTACTGAAGCTTTCTTT.

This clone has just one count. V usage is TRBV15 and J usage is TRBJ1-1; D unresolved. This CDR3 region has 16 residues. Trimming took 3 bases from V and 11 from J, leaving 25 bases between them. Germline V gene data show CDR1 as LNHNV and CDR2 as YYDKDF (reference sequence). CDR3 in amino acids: CATSSFLETPAVGAFF. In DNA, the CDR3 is TGTGCCACCAGCAGCTTTCTGGAGACCCCGGCGGTGGGTGCTTTCTTT.

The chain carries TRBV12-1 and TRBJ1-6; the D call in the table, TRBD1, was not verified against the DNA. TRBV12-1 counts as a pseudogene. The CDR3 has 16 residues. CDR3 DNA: TGTGCCAGCAGGGACGCGGGCGGACAGGGGCGTTCACCCCTCCACTTT. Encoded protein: CASRDAGGQGRSPLHF.

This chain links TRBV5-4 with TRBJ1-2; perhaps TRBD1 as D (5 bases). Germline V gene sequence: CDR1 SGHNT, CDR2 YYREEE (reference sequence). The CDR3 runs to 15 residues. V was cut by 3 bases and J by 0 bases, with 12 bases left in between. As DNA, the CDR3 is TGTGCCAGCAGCTCCCTACAGGAGACTAACTATGGCTACACCTTC. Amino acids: CASSSLQETNYGYTF.

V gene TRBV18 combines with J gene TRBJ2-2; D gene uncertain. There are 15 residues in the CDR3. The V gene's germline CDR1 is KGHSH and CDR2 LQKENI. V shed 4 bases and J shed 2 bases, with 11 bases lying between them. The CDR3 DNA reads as TGTGCCAGCTCACAGGACCCACCAAACACCGGGGAGCTGTTTTTT. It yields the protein CASSQDPPNTGELFF.

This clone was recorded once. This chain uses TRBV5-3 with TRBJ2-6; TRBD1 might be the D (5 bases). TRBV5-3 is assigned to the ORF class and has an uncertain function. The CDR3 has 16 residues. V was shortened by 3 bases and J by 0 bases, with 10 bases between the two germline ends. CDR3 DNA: TGTGCCAGAAGCTCTGACAGTTGCTCTGGGGCCAACGTCCTGACTTTC. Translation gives CARSSDSCSGANVLTF.